Listed below are T cell receptor beta chains from one sample, sequenced in a study of blood T cell repertoires in COVID-19. TCRdb keeps only in-frame clones here, not all; method: immunoSEQ multiplex PCR. The sample carries about 130,000 clones, roughly 80% recorded once. Sequencing input: peripheral blood. The receptors were gathered from a woman in her 70s with COVID-19, enrolled during active disease. CDR3s include the opening cysteine and the closing phenylalanine or tryptophan. The D gene is left open where the match is weak. Clone size is given for some rows only: seen once, a few or many times, or a class if the clone is expanded.

>TRBV18|12|TRBJ2-5|-|-
CASSLSGEAQYF
TGTGCCAGCTCACTAAGCGGAGAAGCCCAGTACTTC
>TRBV9|16|TRBJ2-5|-|TRBD2
CASSETSGGPGGTQYF
TGTGCCAGCAGCGAGACTAGCGGGGGTCCAGGAGGGACCCAGTACTTC
>TRBV27|17|TRBJ2-7|-|TRBD2
CASSLSGSGGAGNEQYF
TGTGCCAGCAGTTTATCCGGTAGCGGGGGGGCCGGGAACGAGCAGTACTTC
>TRBV5-1|18|TRBJ2-1|-|TRBD2
CASSAQGAGGSSYNEQFF
TGCGCCAGCAGCGCCCAGGGAGCGGGGGGGAGCTCCTACAATGAGCAGTTCTTC
>TRBV2|13|TRBJ2-5|-|-
CASSGNGQETQYF
TGTGCCAGCAGTGGAAACGGGCAAGAGACCCAGTACTTC
>TRBV28|16|TRBJ1-1|-|-
CASSLGGGGVNTEAFF
TGTGCCAGCAGTTTAGGGGGTGGAGGGGTGAACACTGAAGCTTTCTTT
>TRBV5-1|17|TRBJ2-3|-|TRBD1
CAGSLATVGQGTDTQYF
TGCGCCGGCAGCTTAGCTACAGTGGGACAGGGCACAGATACGCAGTATTTT
>TRBV19|15|TRBJ2-2|few|TRBD1
CASSMSRGFGGELFF
TGTGCCAGTAGTATGAGCAGGGGGTTCGGCGGGGAGCTGTTTTTT
>TRBV5-6|15|TRBJ2-7|-|TRBD1
CASSSGTGRVYEQYF
TGTGCCAGCAGCTCAGGGACAGGTCGAGTCTACGAGCAGTACTTC
>TRBV12-3/TRBV12-4|13|TRBJ1-1|-|TRBD1
CASNRGMGTEAFF
TGTGCCAGCAACAGGGGGATGGGGACTGAAGCTTTCTTT
>TRBV30|14|TRBJ2-2|-|TRBD1
CAWNRDRGSGELFF
TGTGCCTGGAACCGGGACAGGGGGTCCGGGGAGCTGTTTTTT
>TRBV7-2|15|TRBJ1-3|-|-
CASSPDGRSGNTIYF
TGTGCCAGCAGCCCAGACGGGAGATCGGGAAACACCATATATTTT
>TRBV19|16|TRBJ1-6|-|-
CASSIPRREKYSPLHF
TGTGCCAGTAGTATACCGCGGAGGGAGAAATATTCACCCCTCCACTTT
>TRBV28|16|TRBJ2-2|-|TRBD2
CASIPTSGGGTGELFF
TGTGCCAGCATCCCGACTAGCGGGGGAGGTACCGGGGAGCTGTTTTTT
>TRBV5-4|15|TRBJ1-1|-|-
CASSLGGTGNTEAFF
TGTGCCAGCAGCTTGGGCGGCACAGGGAACACTGAAGCTTTCTTT
>TRBV13|15|TRBJ2-4|few|TRBD1
CASSYIQGPQNIQYF
TGTGCCAGCAGCTACATACAGGGGCCCCAAAACATTCAGTACTTC
>TRBV5-1|17|TRBJ2-3|-|TRBD2
CASSAGSSGGSTDTQYF
TGCGCCAGCAGCGCAGGTTCTAGCGGGGGGAGCACAGATACGCAGTATTTT
>TRBV6-2/TRBV6-3|13|TRBJ1-2|-|-
CASSYSKGSGYTF
TGTGCCAGCAGTTACTCGAAGGGGTCCGGCTACACCTTC
>TRBV3-1/TRBV3-2|14|TRBJ2-1|-|-
CASSQEGTLFWQFF
TGTGCCAGCAGCCAAGAGGGCACCTTGTTCTGGCAGTTCTTC
>TRBV11-2|12|TRBJ2-7|-|TRBD1
CASSLASAGGDF
TGTGCCAGCAGCTTAGCTTCGGCAGGGGGAGACTTC
>TRBV2|16|TRBJ2-1|once|TRBD2
CASSEEGGRSTAEQFF
TGTGCCAGCAGTGAAGAGGGCGGGAGGTCTACAGCTGAGCAGTTCTTC
>TRBV5-1|15|TRBJ2-3|once|-
CASIGGAASTDTQYF
TGCGCCAGCATCGGTGGGGCAGCTAGCACAGATACGCAGTATTTT
>TRBV15|14|TRBJ2-7|-|TRBD1
CATSKTGPGREQYF
TGTGCCACCAGCAAGACAGGGCCTGGGCGCGAGCAGTACTTC
>TRBV4-1|16|TRBJ2-1|-|-
CASSQAGLASYNEQFF
TGCGCCAGCAGCCAAGCGGGACTTGCTTCCTACAATGAGCAGTTCTTC
>TRBV3-1/TRBV3-2|12|TRBJ1-3|-|-
CASSEPGNTIYF
TGTGCCAGCAGCGAGCCGGGAAACACCATATATTTT
>TRBV7-2|14|TRBJ1-3|-|-
CASSPQGFGNTIYF
TGTGCCAGCAGCCCCCAGGGGTTTGGAAACACCATATATTTT
>TRBV27|13|TRBJ1-6|-|-
CALGRAENSPLHF
TGTGCTTTGGGCAGGGCGGAAAATTCACCCCTCCACTTT
>TRBV5-8|19|TRBJ1-5|-|TRBD1
CASSPTPGQGIIVGQPQHF
TGTGCCAGCAGCCCCACTCCGGGACAGGGAATTATTGTTGGTCAGCCCCAGCATTTT
>TRBV19|17|TRBJ2-6|-|TRBD1
CASKTGGLPSGANVLTF
TGTGCCAGCAAGACAGGGGGCCTACCGTCTGGGGCCAACGTCCTGACTTTC
>TRBV15|14|TRBJ1-2|-|TRBD1
CATSPLGQTYGYTF
TGTGCCACCAGCCCATTGGGACAGACCTATGGCTACACCTTC
>TRBV30|13|TRBJ1-5|-|-
CAWSVKGERTQHF
TGTGCCTGGAGTGTAAAGGGGGAGAGGACCCAGCATTTT
>TRBV6-2/TRBV6-3|16|TRBJ2-3|-|TRBD2
CASSYGRRGGTDTQYF
TGTGCCAGCAGTTATGGGCGGCGGGGGGGCACAGATACGCAGTATTTT
>TRBV6-6|15|TRBJ1-5|-|TRBD1
CASRQQGTSNQPQHF
TGTGCCAGCAGACAACAGGGGACGAGCAATCAGCCCCAGCATTTT
>TRBV5-6|14|TRBJ1-2|-|TRBD1
CASSSRGQGNGYTF
TGTGCCAGCAGCAGCCGAGGACAGGGAAATGGCTACACCTTC
>TRBV10-3|13|TRBJ1-1|-|-
CAISEEGGGKAFF
TGTGCCATCAGTGAGGAGGGGGGGGGAAAAGCTTTCTTT
>TRBV19|13|TRBJ2-1|-|-
CASKKQEYNEQFF
TGTGCCAGTAAGAAACAGGAGTACAATGAGCAGTTCTTC
>TRBV5-5|16|TRBJ2-7|few|TRBD2
CASSFTGGGGRYEQYF
TGTGCCAGCAGCTTTACGGGCGGCGGGGGTCGGTACGAGCAGTACTTC
>TRBV7-2|16|TRBJ1-2|few|-
CASSLQLSADNYGYTF
TGTGCCAGCAGCCTCCAGCTTTCAGCGGATAACTATGGCTACACCTTC
>TRBV4-2|18|TRBJ1-2|-|TRBD1
CASSQRRRDRGHNYGYTF
TGTGCCAGCAGCCAACGACGCCGGGACAGGGGGCATAACTATGGCTACACCTTC
>TRBV4-1|13|TRBJ2-7|-|TRBD2
CASSQLVRAGKYF
TGCGCCAGCAGCCAACTTGTCCGAGCGGGGAAGTACTTC
>TRBV5-4|16|TRBJ2-1|-|-
CASSGSSGPNYNEQFF
TGTGCCAGCAGCGGGAGCAGCGGTCCGAATTACAATGAGCAGTTCTTC
>TRBV27|11|TRBJ1-1|-|TRBD1
CASSSYRGAFF
TGTGCCAGCAGTTCCTACAGGGGTGCTTTCTTT
>TRBV28|15|TRBJ1-5|-|-
CASSFSVDRLRPQHF
TGTGCCAGCAGTTTTTCGGTTGACAGGTTACGGCCCCAGCATTTT
>TRBV5-1|17|TRBJ2-3|-|TRBD2
CASSLFLAGGPEDTQYF
TGCGCCAGCAGCTTGTTCCTAGCGGGGGGGCCGGAAGATACGCAGTATTTT
>TRBV30|13|TRBJ1-3|-|-
CAWSVPNGNTIYF
TGTGCCTGGAGTGTACCTAACGGAAACACCATATATTTT
>TRBV28|16|TRBJ2-7|-|-
CASSSFSGPVGYEQYF
TGTGCCAGCAGTTCGTTTAGTGGGCCCGTGGGCTACGAGCAGTACTTC
>TRBV6-5|13|TRBJ2-1|-|-
CASTGNPYNEQFF
TGTGCCAGCACGGGAAACCCCTACAATGAGCAGTTCTTC
>TRBV28|14|TRBJ2-2|-|-
CASSLAGWTGELFF
TGTGCCAGCAGTTTGGCAGGGTGGACCGGGGAGCTGTTTTTT